The 3 T cell receptor beta chains listed next were all sequenced from one sample in a study of T cell repertoires in cytomegalovirus infection (dated by TCRdb to between 2017 and 2020). This sample's treatment or condition label indicates: in vitro stimulation with specific CMV peptide epitopes to enrich CMV-specific T cells. Their antigens remain unidentified. TCRdb records Illumina HiSeq 1500 as the sequencer. TCRdb applied fastp at Q25 and MiXCR to the public reads, then kept only in-frame beta chains. Identical CDR3 protein sequences are pooled into one entry, listed with their most common genes and DNA. The sample includes roughly 500,000 distinct CDR3 sequences, with about 44% observed a single time. Around 45% of the sample rests with the top ten. The source was cultured PBMCs, collected from culture after CMV antigen stimulation. These receptor sequences come from a human donor in good health (CMV status not recorded). Some clones in this sample may be carry-over from other donors' samples.

The V call is TRBV6-5, the J call TRBJ2-7; 7 bases agree with TRBD1. Germline CDR1 reads MNHEY; CDR2 reads SVGAGI. The CDR3 spans 15 residues. Germline trimming cut 5 bases from V and 1 base from J; bases unmatched to any gene: 8. The CDR3 spells CASSVETGTSYEQYF. As DNA, the CDR3 is TGTGCCAGCAGTGTCGAGACAGGGACGTCCTACGAGCAGTACTTC.

In this sample, this clonotype turned up a few times. The V call is TRBV12-3 or TRBV12-4, the J call TRBJ2-7; D is perhaps TRBD1 (6 bases). V was cut by 4 bases and J by 2 bases, with 9 bases left in between. This CDR3 spans 13 amino acids. The CDR3 coding sequence is TGTGCCAGCAGTTCAGGGGCGGCCTACGAGCAGTACTTC. As protein: CASSSGAAYEQYF.

This chain joins TRBV20-1 and TRBJ2-7; D possibly uses TRBD1 or TRBD2 (5 bases each). From germline, CDR1 is DFQATT and CDR2 SNEGSKA (reference sequence). The CDR3 contains 15 residues. The V end lost 5 bases, the J end lost 2 bases, and 19 bases lay between the germline ends. CDR3 region: CSADQAGTVPYEQYF. For the CDR3, the DNA is TGCAGTGCTGACCAAGCCGGGACCGTACCCTACGAGCAGTACTTC.